This TCR beta chain stems from a study of CD8 T cells in Susac syndrome. Isolation of CD8+ and CD4+ T cells was performed negatively, whereas enrichment of TEMRA cells was done by FACS. The CDR3 covers 22 residues. Looked up from germline, CDR1 is LNHNV and CDR2 is YYDKDF (reference sequence). The V gene end was trimmed by 0 bases and the J gene end by 0 bases; junction bases not matched to a gene: 15. The RNA, about 0.5 to 1 ug, was put through reverse transcription using random hexamers. Amplification of TCR beta CDR3 used immunoSEQ multiplex PCR across 54 Vbeta and 13 Jbeta. One entry per CDR3 protein, called by TCRdb with MiXCR from the immunoSEQ multiplex PCR reads. The sample holds about 170,000 distinct CDR3 sequences, about 93% seen once.

This TCR was recovered from a human donor with multiple sclerosis. Sequencing input: CD4+ T cells from PBMCs. V is TRBV15 and J is TRBJ2-4, with 12 bases identical to TRBD2. CDR3 nucleotides: TGTGCCACCAGCAGAGAGTCTTGGGCTAGCGGGAGGGCCGCGGGAGCCAAAAACATTCAGTACTTC. This gives the protein CATSRESWASGRAAGAKNIQYF.